This T cell receptor (beta chain) was captured in a study of persistence of HIV-infected CD4 T cells (dated by TCRdb to the early 2020s). Describing the broader study: The study isolated CMV- and HIV-1 Gag-responding CD4+ T cells from ART-treated individuals to examine antigen-driven clonal expansion of HIV-1-infected cells. The median time the participants had spent on suppressive ART was 8 years. Peripheral blood samples of up to about 200 mL were taken at multiple time points, with the exception of two participants who underwent leukapheresis at a single time point. The clonality of all cells in each sorted population was assessed by TCRbeta sequencing, whereas the clonality of infected cells was assessed by proviral sequencing. For the TCR cluster analysis across participants, about 8 participants were included for CMV and more than 5 participants for Gag. The full study reports these points: Antigen-responding cells were enriched for degenerate expanded CDR3beta sequences, which suggests convergent selection of CD4+ responses to CMV and Gag. Within the same sorted populations, how oligoclonal the TCRs were correlated with how oligoclonal the proviruses were. Because the TCR analyses were done in bulk, restricting them to just the rare CMV-responding cells that actually carried HIV-1 proviruses was not possible. Significantly lower TCRbeta richness was observed in CMV- and Gag-responding cells than in anti-CD3/anti-CD28-responding cells, and higher oligoclonality was observed in CMV-responding cells than in CD3/CD28-stimulated and Gag-responding cells. The study involved few individuals and tested only a limited range of antigens.

Notes on this clone: Its antigen has not been determined. Qualities for individual bases were not recorded, and no much larger clone is one base off.

V is cut by 5 bases and J by 5 bases, and the space between the germline ends is 16 bases. Via the germline V gene, CDR1 is SGHTA and CDR2 FQGTGA. The CDR3 holds 15 amino acids from the cysteine to the phenylalanine. The kept DNA is CDR3 alone, 45 bases in frame from the first base. Reading the label with the study, this specimen's treatment or condition is: suppressive antiretroviral therapy. Lysates of CMV-infected fibroblasts at around 10 ug/mL were used to stimulate the cells. Memory populations depleted of antigen-responding cells were obtained by sorting nonresponding CD40L-negative CD69-negative CD45RO-high memory CD4+ T cells. HIV-1-infected adults in whom suppressive ART had been started during chronic infection were enrolled as participants. For at least 4 years, the participants' plasma HIV-1 RNA had been undetectable, below 50 copies/mL. To be included, a participant needed positive CMV serology and a CD4+ T cell count above 400 cells/uL. Before stimulation, PBMCs were isolated using density centrifugation and then depleted of CD8+ T cells. Stimulation of CD8-depleted PBMCs was carried out for approximately 20 hours with anti-CD28/CD49d costimulation, CD40-blocking antibody and enfuvirtide, to prevent new infections. Sorting was done on either a Beckman Coulter MoFlo Legacy or an XDP sorter, and propidium iodide was used to exclude dead cells. Genomic DNA was extracted with the QIAamp DNA Mini Kit for samples above one million cells, otherwise with the Quick-DNA Microprep Kit.

The immunoSEQ hsTCRB assay version 4, run in survey mode, was used to sequence TCRbeta repertoires from genomic DNA. For TCRbeta sequencing, genomic DNA was diluted to roughly 10 ng/uL, with up to about 1 ug used per sample. The authors' pipeline ran thus. TCRbeta data analysis was done in ImmunoSeq Analyzer 3.0, and diversity was calculated on productive nucleotide rearrangements. The improved Chao index was used to estimate lower-bound TCR diversity, and the Gini coefficient was used to estimate clonality using the Immunarch R package. Different nucleotide rearrangements encoding the same CDR3beta amino acid sequence were counted as distinct clonotypes. TCRbeta sequences significantly enriched in antigen-responding cells relative to anti-CD3/anti-CD28-activated cells were identified by differential abundance analysis. GLIPH2 grouped TCRs by predicted peptide-MHC specificity, both within each participant and across combined participant data sets. This immuneACCESS table, as held by TCRdb, lists in-frame sequences with V and J called but not all clones. Of the missing ones, under half trace to an unresolved V gene in checked studies; the others have no known cause. The DNA gave D and trimming, while V, J and clone size come from that table. For this sample there are fewer than 35,000 clones; around 80% appear just once. The ten largest clonotypes hold approximately 6.5% of the sample.

The chain is encoded by TRBV7-3 joined to TRBJ2-1; a tentative D call is TRBD1 (5 bases match). The TCR originated in an adult woman with HIV who was CMV-seropositive. The input for sequencing was CD4+ T cells sorted from PBMCs after roughly 18-hour stimulation, taken from a patient who received antiretroviral therapy. Explained via the paper, the cell subset or site label denotes: CD40L-CD69- CD45RO-high memory CD4 T cells not responding to CMV lysate. The CDR3 protein: CASSPDRSPNNEQFF. At the DNA level, the sequence is TGTGCCAGCAGCCCCGACAGATCCCCGAACAATGAGCAGTTCTTC.